This T cell receptor (beta chain) originates from a study of blood T cell repertoires in COVID-19. Study at large: Samples taken during acute and convalescent COVID-19 were collected in the United States, Italy and Spain.

In the study's own analysis: Amplified reference gene primers provided the basis for estimating nucleated cell counts. TCRdb's copy holds only in-frame clones and misses some; the assay was immunoSEQ multiplex PCR. That table is the source of V, J and clone size, and D and trimming were worked out from the DNA. This sample yields some 60,000 clones, of which roughly 85% are seen a single time; approximately 20% belongs to the top ten. J lost 5 bases, V lost 8 bases, and 4 bases had no gene match. The CDR3 is made up of 14 amino acids. Germline lookup yields CDR1 SNHLY and CDR2 FYNNEI. Sequenced sample: peripheral blood. The V and J genes are TRBV2 and TRBJ2-2; 11 bases are shared with TRBD2. This sequence was found in a human donor in a cohort sampled during active COVID-19. The CDR3 loop reads CASSGTSGTGELFF. The CDR3 DNA sequence: TGTGCCAGCTCCGGGACTAGCGGAACCGGGGAGCTGTTTTTT.